This T cell receptor (beta chain) was documented in a study of beta chain features in type 1 diabetes. This clone was detected a few times. Its antigen remains unknown. Cell sorting via CD45RO/CCR7/CD25/CD127/CD95/CD27 was performed to obtain CD4+ naive, central memory, regulatory and stem cell-like memory cells. cDNA synthesis used the whole RNA isolate, giving expressed TCRB sequences. Several million reads on average were seen across naive, central memory and regulatory T cell samples. Here immunoSEQ multiplex PCR was the method, and the copy in TCRdb shows in-frame clones only, minus some. The data hold under 300,000 clones, with approximately 15% observed a single time. The CDR3 totals 14 residues. Study-level results: Shortening of TCRB CDR3s, moderate but significant, appeared in all four CD4+ subsets of Type 1 diabetes patients.

This TCR came from a man aged 25 to 45 with type 1 diabetes. Sequenced: naive CD4+ T cells from blood. The genes are TRBV21-1 and TRBJ2-7; the table's D call of TRBD2 was not tested on the DNA. TRBV21-1 is labeled a pseudogene. CDR3 nucleotides: TGTGCCAGGCCACCGGGACTCACAGACTACGAGCAGTACTTC. It codes for CARPPGLTDYEQYF.